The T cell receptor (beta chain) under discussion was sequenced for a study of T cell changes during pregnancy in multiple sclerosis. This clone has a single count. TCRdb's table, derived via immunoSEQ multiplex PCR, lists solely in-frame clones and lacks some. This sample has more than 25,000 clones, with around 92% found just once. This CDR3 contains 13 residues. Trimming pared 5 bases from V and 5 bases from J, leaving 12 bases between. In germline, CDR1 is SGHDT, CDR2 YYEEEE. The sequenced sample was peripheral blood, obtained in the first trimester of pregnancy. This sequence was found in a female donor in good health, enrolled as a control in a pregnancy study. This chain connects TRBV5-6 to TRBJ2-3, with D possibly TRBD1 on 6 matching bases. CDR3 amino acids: CASSLAGVDTQYF. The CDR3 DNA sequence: TGTGCCAGCAGTCTCGCAGGGGTAGATACGCAGTATTTT.